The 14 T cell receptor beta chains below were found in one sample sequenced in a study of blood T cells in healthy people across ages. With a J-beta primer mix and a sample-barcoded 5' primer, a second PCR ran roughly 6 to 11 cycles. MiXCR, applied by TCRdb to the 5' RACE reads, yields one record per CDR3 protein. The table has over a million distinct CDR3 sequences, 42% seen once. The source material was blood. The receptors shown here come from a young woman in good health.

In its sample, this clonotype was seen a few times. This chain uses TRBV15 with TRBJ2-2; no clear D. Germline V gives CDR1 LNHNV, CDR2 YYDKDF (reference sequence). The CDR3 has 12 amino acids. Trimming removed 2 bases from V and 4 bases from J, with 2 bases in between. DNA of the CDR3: TGTGCCACCAGCAGACTCACCGGGGAGCTGTTTTTT. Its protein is CATSRLTGELFF.

The chain's CDR3 is CSARMRGAADEQFF. The DNA for the CDR3 is TGCAGTGCTAGAATGCGGGGGGCCGCTGATGAGCAGTTCTTC. This chain connects TRBV20-1 to TRBJ2-1; 8 nucleotides line up with TRBD2. CDR1 is DFQATT and CDR2 is SNEGSKA in the germline V gene (reference sequence). This CDR3 spans 14 amino acids. V gave up 2 bases and J gave up 8 bases; unmatched junction bases: 8.

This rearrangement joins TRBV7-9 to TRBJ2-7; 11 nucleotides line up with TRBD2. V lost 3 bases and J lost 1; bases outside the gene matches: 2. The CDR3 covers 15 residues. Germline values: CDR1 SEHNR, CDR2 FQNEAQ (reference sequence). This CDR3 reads CASSFSGGESYEQYF. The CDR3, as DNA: TGTGCCAGCAGCTTTAGCGGGGGGGAATCCTACGAGCAGTACTTC.

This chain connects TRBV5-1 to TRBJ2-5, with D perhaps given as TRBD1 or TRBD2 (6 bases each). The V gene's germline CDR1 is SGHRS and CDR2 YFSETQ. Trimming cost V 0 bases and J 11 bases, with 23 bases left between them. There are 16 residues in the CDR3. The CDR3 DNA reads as TGCGCCAGCAGCTTGGTATCGGGGGCCGACTACAATGAGCAGTACTTC. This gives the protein CASSLVSGADYNEQYF.

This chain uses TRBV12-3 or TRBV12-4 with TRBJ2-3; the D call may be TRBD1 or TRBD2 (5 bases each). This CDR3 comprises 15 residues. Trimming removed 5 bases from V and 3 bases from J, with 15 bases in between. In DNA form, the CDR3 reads TGTGCCAGCAGTCCGAGGGACCCGGGAACAGATACGCAGTATTTT. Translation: CASSPRDPGTDTQYF.

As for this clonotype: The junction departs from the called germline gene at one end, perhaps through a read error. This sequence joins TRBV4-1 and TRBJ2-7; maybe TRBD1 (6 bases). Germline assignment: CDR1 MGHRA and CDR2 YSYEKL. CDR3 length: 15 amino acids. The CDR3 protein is CTSSPKQGSSYEQYF. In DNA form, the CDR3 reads TGCACCAGCAGCCCGAAACAGGGAAGCTCCTACGAGCAGTACTTC.

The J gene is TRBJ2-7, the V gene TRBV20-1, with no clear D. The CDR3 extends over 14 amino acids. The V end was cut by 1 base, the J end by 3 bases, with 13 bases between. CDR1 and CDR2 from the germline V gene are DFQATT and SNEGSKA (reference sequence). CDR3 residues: CSARVHSVDYEQYF. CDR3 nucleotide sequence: TGCAGTGCTAGAGTCCACTCTGTAGACTACGAGCAGTACTTC.

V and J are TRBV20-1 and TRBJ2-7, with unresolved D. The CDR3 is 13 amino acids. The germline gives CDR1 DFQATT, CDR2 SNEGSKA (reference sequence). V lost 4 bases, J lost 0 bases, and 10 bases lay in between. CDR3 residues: CSANSQRSYEQYF. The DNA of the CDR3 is TGCAGTGCTAACTCCCAACGCTCCTACGAGCAGTACTTC.

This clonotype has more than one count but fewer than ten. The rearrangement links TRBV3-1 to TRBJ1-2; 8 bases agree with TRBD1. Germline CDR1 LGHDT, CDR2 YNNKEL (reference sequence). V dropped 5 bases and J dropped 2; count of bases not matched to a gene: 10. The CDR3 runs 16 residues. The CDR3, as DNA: TGTGCCAGCAGCACCACTCGACAGGGGCTCAACTATGGCTACACCTTC. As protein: CASSTTRQGLNYGYTF.

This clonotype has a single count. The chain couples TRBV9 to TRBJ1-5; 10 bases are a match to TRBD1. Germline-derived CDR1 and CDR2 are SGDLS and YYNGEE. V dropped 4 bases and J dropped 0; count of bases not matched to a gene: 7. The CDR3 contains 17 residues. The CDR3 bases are TGTGCCAGCAGCCCCGGGACAGGGGCCAATAGCAATCAGCCCCAGCATTTT. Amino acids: CASSPGTGANSNQPQHF.

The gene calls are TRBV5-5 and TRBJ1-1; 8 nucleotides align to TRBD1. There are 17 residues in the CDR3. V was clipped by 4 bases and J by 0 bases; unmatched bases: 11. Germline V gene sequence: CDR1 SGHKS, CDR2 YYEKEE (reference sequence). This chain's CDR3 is CASSEIAGTGLNTEAFF. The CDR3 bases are TGTGCCAGCAGCGAAATTGCCGGGACAGGTTTGAACACTGAAGCTTTCTTT.

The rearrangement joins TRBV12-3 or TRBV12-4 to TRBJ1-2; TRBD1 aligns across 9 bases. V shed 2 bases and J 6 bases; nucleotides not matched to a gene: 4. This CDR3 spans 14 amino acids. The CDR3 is CASSLTGGANGYTF. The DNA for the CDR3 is TGTGCCAGCAGTTTAACAGGGGGCGCAAATGGCTACACCTTC.

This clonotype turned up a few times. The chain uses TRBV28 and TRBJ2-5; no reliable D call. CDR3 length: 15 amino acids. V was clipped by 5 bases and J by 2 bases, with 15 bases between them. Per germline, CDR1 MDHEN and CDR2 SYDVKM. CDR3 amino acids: CASSQRLPYQETQYF. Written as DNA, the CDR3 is TGTGCCAGCAGTCAGAGACTCCCCTATCAAGAGACCCAGTACTTC.

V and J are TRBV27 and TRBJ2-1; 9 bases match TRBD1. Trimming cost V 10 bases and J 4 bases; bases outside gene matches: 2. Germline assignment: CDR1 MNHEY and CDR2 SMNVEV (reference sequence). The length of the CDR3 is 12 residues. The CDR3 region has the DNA TGTGCCACAGGACAGGGGTACAATGAGCAGTTCTTC. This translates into CATGQGYNEQFF.